This T cell receptor beta chain comes out of a study of post-analysis software for immune sequencing data. About the research overall: Secondary progressive, relapsing-remitting and progressive-relapsing multiple sclerosis were among the included disease courses. Whole-study findings and limits: Controls showed significantly higher normalized Chao1 diversity than did multiple sclerosis patients. With TRBV5-6, TRBV5-1 and TRBV20-1 included, about five TRBV segments were more frequent in patients than in controls.

Germline CDR1 SGDLS, CDR2 YYNGEE. Trimming cost V 3 bases and J 4 bases, with 17 bases left between them. The CDR3 is 16 amino acids. Presence of unique molecular identifiers characterized the TCR beta cDNA libraries. T cells numbering about 0.9 to 11 million gave rise to about 490,000 cDNA molecules. TCRdb recomputed calls from the PCR reads with MiXCR, one row per CDR3 protein. This table holds about 430,000 distinct CDR3 sequences, approximately 37% found once. A remark on this clonotype: Its antigen is still unknown.

What was sequenced was blood. This chain links TRBV9 with TRBJ2-1, with D hard to call. The clonotype originates from a girl aged 2-9 years with multiple sclerosis. Here the CDR3 reads CASSAKALASYNEQFF. The CDR3 DNA is TGTGCCAGCAGCGCCAAAGCTTTGGCAAGTTACAATGAGCAGTTCTTC.